This TCR beta chain was recorded in a study of shared clonotypes between healthy human individuals. Study summary: CD4 naive and CD4 memory each took three plates per donor, while CD8 naive took two and CD8 memory one.

Here immunoSEQ multiplex PCR was the method, and the copy in TCRdb shows in-frame clones only, minus some. The data contain fewer than 3 million clones, about 90% of them singletons. The J segment lost 8 bases and the V segment lost 2 bases, leaving 7 bases of the junction unmatched. From germline, CDR1 is LGHNA and CDR2 YNFKEQ. The CDR3 runs to 15 residues. Donors had no recently reported acute infections or vaccinations and were HIV-negative. Sequencing input: naive CD4+ T cells from PBMCs. The sample's subset: CD45RA+ positively selected. The clonotype originates from a man younger than 30 in good health. Some clones in this sample may be carry-over from other donors' samples. The rearrangement links TRBV4-2 to TRBJ2-1, with TRBD1 matching over 9 bases. Here the CDR3 DNA reads TGTGCCAGCAGCCAACCGGGACAGGGAATCTATGAGCAGTTCTTC. This encodes CASSQPGQGIYEQFF.